The sequence of this T cell receptor beta chain was determined in a study of OX40 agonist ivuxolimab in advanced cancers. Study-wide background: Patients got intravenous ivuxolimab at 0.01 to 10 mg/kg every 2 weeks. The eligibility criteria allowed prior anti-PD-1, anti-PD-L1 or anti-CTLA-4 therapy, and 40% had some.

Between the trimmed V and J ends, which lost 5 bases and 7 bases, there was a span of 15 bases. The CDR3 contains 14 residues. CDR1 is SGHTA and CDR2 is FQGNSA in the germline V gene. Exclusion applied to patients with autoimmune disease history or systemic immunosuppression. Assay: immunoSEQ multiplex PCR; the TCRdb copy retains only in-frame clones and omits some. Of around 76,000 clones listed, approximately 85% are singletons. The material was CD4+ or CD8+ T cells sorted from blood, obtained in a trial of the OX40 agonist ivuxolimab. The V and J genes are TRBV7-2 and TRBJ2-4; D not resolved. This TCR was recovered from an adult with an advanced solid tumor such as melanoma, head and neck, liver or kidney cancer. The CDR3 region has the DNA TGTGCCAGCAGCCCCGGGTCCGGCAGGAACATTCAGTACTTC. As protein: CASSPGSGRNIQYF.